Following are 18 T cell receptor beta chains from one sample sequenced in a study of T cell responses to AZD1222 COVID-19 vaccine. Using immunoSEQ multiplex PCR, the repertoire was profiled, and TCRdb retains in-frame clones only, with some absent. The sample lists approximately 99,000 clones, approximately 90% occurring once. The material sequenced was peripheral blood, taken 28 days after the second AZD1222 dose. The receptors were sampled from an adult who received the AZD1222 COVID-19 vaccine.

CDR3 sequence reads: CASTPNGVGEQYF. CDR3 DNA: TGTGCCAGCACCCCCAACGGAGTAGGCGAGCAGTACTTC. V is TRBV6-5 and J is TRBJ2-7; D unresolved. V lost 7 bases and J 6 bases, leaving 16 bases between the germline ends. The CDR3 is 13 amino acids. Germline CDR1 and CDR2: MNHEY and SVGAGI.

The chain uses TRBV7-2 and TRBJ2-7; the match to TRBD2 covers 7 bases. Germline V gene sequence: CDR1 SGHTA, CDR2 FQGNSA. The ends lost 5 bases at V and 1 base at J; junction bases unmatched: 11. The CDR3 is made up of 16 amino acids. CDR3 sequence (DNA): TGTGCCAGCAGCGGCCTCTCTAGCGGAGGTTCCTACGAGCAGTACTTC. Its translation is CASSGLSSGGSYEQYF.

The chain uses TRBV27 and TRBJ2-1; 8 bases are a match to TRBD2. Trimming at V came to 2 bases and at J to 4 bases, leaving 4 bases not matched to a gene. CDR1 and CDR2 from the germline V gene are MNHEY and SMNVEV (reference sequence). The CDR3 totals 15 residues. The DNA of the CDR3 is TGTGCCAGCAGTTTAACACTAGCGGATTACAATGAGCAGTTCTTC. The encoded protein is CASSLTLADYNEQFF.

The chain uses TRBV4-1 and TRBJ2-3, with D perhaps TRBD2 (6 bases). Trimming pared 1 base from V and 2 bases from J, leaving 10 bases between. The CDR3 totals 15 residues. Germline-derived CDR1 and CDR2 are MGHRA and YSYEKL. The CDR3: CASSQGDFPTDTQYF. Written as DNA, the CDR3 is TGCGCCAGCAGCCAAGGGGACTTTCCCACAGATACGCAGTATTTT.

As to this clone: One junction end does not reproduce the germline sequence, and a read error may be involved. The V and J genes are TRBV7-7 and TRBJ1-1; no definite D call. This CDR3 comprises 13 residues. From germline, CDR1 is SSHAT and CDR2 FNYEAQ (reference sequence). The CDR3 region is CASSQTPNTEAFF. The DNA of the CDR3 is TGTGCTAGCAGCCAAACACCGAACACTGAAGCTTTCTTT. The whole variable domain, remainder taken from reference TRBV7-7 and TRBJ1-1, is GAGVSQSPRYKVTKRGQDVTLRCDPISSHATLYWYQQALGQGPEFLTYFNYEAQPDKSGLPSDRFSAERPEGSISTLTIQRTEQRDSAMYRCASSQTPNTEAFFGQGTRLTVV.

V is TRBV5-1 and J is TRBJ2-7, with D possibly being TRBD1 (5 bases). The V and J ends lost 0 bases and 4 bases respectively, with 14 bases between them. This CDR3 region has 15 residues. Germline CDR1 SGHRS, CDR2 YFSETQ. The CDR3 here is CASSLGQPLIYEQYF. DNA for the CDR3: TGCGCCAGCAGCTTGGGACAGCCCCTTATTTACGAGCAGTACTTC.

This clone has a handful of counts. The chain carries TRBV4-1 and TRBJ1-6, with 9 bases that match TRBD1. V was pared by 6 bases and J by 7 bases, with 4 bases of the junction left unmatched. Looked up from germline, CDR1 is MGHRA and CDR2 is YSYEKL. The CDR3 extends over 14 amino acids. The CDR3 DNA is TGCGCCAGCAGTCTTGGACAGGGGAATTCACCCCTCCACTTT. This encodes CASSLGQGNSPLHF.

This clone has just one count. The chain combines TRBV14 with TRBJ1-3, with D possibly being TRBD1 (5 bases). Per the germline V gene, CDR1 is SGHDN and CDR2 is FVKESK. The CDR3 is 14 residues long. Trimming shortened V by 0 bases and J by 4 bases, and 7 bases separated the two germline ends. DNA of the CDR3: TGTGCCAGCAGCCAAGAAGACAGAGGAAACACCATATATTTT. Its protein is CASSQEDRGNTIYF.

This chain links TRBV27 with TRBJ1-3; possibly TRBD1 for D (6 bases). The CDR3 runs to 18 residues. V shed 5 bases and J shed 2 bases, with 22 bases lying between them. Germline V gene sequence: CDR1 MNHEY, CDR2 SMNVEV (reference sequence). The CDR3 loop reads CASSPRGPHRDTGNTIYF. The CDR3 DNA is TGTGCCAGCAGTCCCCGCGGCCCCCACAGGGACACTGGAAACACCATATATTTT.

V is TRBV19 and J is TRBJ2-5; D gene uncertain. The length of the CDR3 is 14 residues. Between the trimmed V and J ends, which lost 3 bases and 4 bases, there was a span of 12 bases. CDR1 LNHDA and CDR2 SQIVND come from the germline V gene (reference sequence). Written as DNA, the CDR3 is TGTGCCAGTAGTATGTCAAAGAAGGTAGAGACCCAGTACTTC. Its protein is CASSMSKKVETQYF.

The J gene is TRBJ2-2, the V gene TRBV5-1; TRBD2 matches 8 bases. The CDR3 extends over 16 amino acids. Germline V lookup: CDR1 SGHRS, CDR2 YFSETQ. V was clipped by 2 bases and J by 4 bases; unmatched bases: 7. The CDR3 DNA reads TGCGCCAGCAGCTTAGGAGCGGGAGCTCCCACCGGGGAGCTGTTTTTT. Residues: CASSLGAGAPTGELFF.

V and J are TRBV5-5 and TRBJ1-3, with no clear D. Between the trimmed V and J ends, which lost 0 bases and 6 bases, there was a span of 10 bases. The CDR3 runs 14 residues. Germline loops: CDR1 SGHKS, CDR2 YYEKEE (reference sequence). CDR3 in DNA: TGTGCCAGCAGCTTGGGCCAGAGGCTAAACACCATATATTTT. Encoded protein: CASSLGQRLNTIYF. Combining the CDR3 with reference TRBV5-5 and TRBJ1-3 gives the whole variable domain DAGVTQSPTHLIKTRGQQVTLRCSPISGHKSVSWYQQVLGQGPQFIFQYYEKEERGRGNFPDRFSARQFPNYSSELNVNALLLGDSALYLCASSLGQRLNTIYFGEGSWLTVV.

J is TRBJ1-2 and V is TRBV19; 8 bases are a match to TRBD1. CDR3 length equals 12 residues. V lost 9 bases and J lost 8; bases outside the gene matches: 8. Germline CDR1 reads LNHDA; CDR2 reads SQIVND (reference sequence). The CDR3 loop is CASHDRGGGYTF. The CDR3 region has the DNA TGTGCCAGCCATGACAGGGGAGGAGGCTACACCTTC. The full variable domain, completed using reference TRBV19 and TRBJ1-2, is DGGITQSPKYLFRKEGQNVTLSCEQNLNHDAMYWYRQDPGQGLRLIYYSQIVNDFQKGDIAEGYSVSREKKESFPLTVTSAQKNPTAFYLCASHDRGGGYTFGSGTRLTVV.

This clone was recorded only once. This chain uses TRBV10-2 with TRBJ2-1, with 12 nucleotides matching TRBD2. Germline lookup yields CDR1 WSHSY and CDR2 SAAADI. The CDR3 is 15 amino acids. V dropped 7 bases and J dropped 8; count of bases not matched to a gene: 9. The CDR3 is CASTNGLAGTDEQFF. DNA for the CDR3: TGCGCCAGCACTAATGGACTAGCGGGAACGGATGAGCAGTTCTTC.

The V gene is TRBV12-3 or TRBV12-4, the J gene TRBJ2-7, with a possible D match to TRBD1 (6 bases). This CDR3 contains 13 residues. V lost 6 bases and J lost 2, with 11 bases in between. CDR3 loop: CASRLDRAYEQYF. Written as DNA, the CDR3 is TGTGCCAGCAGGTTGGACAGAGCCTACGAGCAGTACTTC.

This clone is a singleton in its sample. The chain has TRBV7-9 and TRBJ2-7, with 7 bases identical to TRBD2. V was pared by 2 bases and J by 2 bases, with 3 bases of the junction left unmatched. The CDR3 extends over 14 amino acids. The germline V gene has CDR1 SEHNR and CDR2 FQNEAQ (reference sequence). In DNA form, the CDR3 reads TGTGCCAGCAGCTTATCGGCGGGAGCCTACGAGCAGTACTTC. Translated: CASSLSAGAYEQYF.

The chain links TRBV28 to TRBJ1-2; D is uncertain. Trimming stripped 5 bases from V and 11 bases from J, with 18 bases between. From germline, CDR1 is MDHEN and CDR2 SYDVKM. This CDR3 is 13 amino acids long. In DNA form, the CDR3 reads TGTGCCAGCAGTCCCCCCGGTCTAGGGTATTACACCTTC. It is translated as CASSPPGLGYYTF.

This clone showed up just once. The rearrangement uses TRBV3-1 (or the pseudogene TRBV3-2) and TRBJ2-7; TRBD1 matches 8 bases. Germline trimming cut 3 bases from V and 2 bases from J; bases unmatched to any gene: 3. From germline, CDR1 is LGHDT and CDR2 YNNKEL (reference sequence). The CDR3 loop spans 14 amino acids. CDR3: CASSQVTGAYEQYF. The CDR3 DNA follows: TGTGCCAGCAGCCAGGTGACAGGGGCCTACGAGCAGTACTTC.